This TCR beta chain was captured by sequencing in a study of T cells after yellow fever vaccination. Overall study context: SMART-Seq v4 Ultra Low Input handled preparation of low-cell-number fractions. General study findings and limits: Post-booster repertoires again held most primary-vaccination clones (around 95% CD4, 88% CD8). Faster peaking, at day 5 versus 15, marked a secondary response that was weaker.

The study made its TCR cDNA through 5'RACE template switching. That step introduced a universal primer site along with UMIs. MiXCR, applied by TCRdb to the 5' RACE reads, yields one record per CDR3 protein. This table holds 450,000 to 550,000 distinct CDR3 sequences, roughly 19% found once. Points on this clonotype: Its target is not known.

Germline values: CDR1 SQVTM, CDR2 ANQGSEA. Germline trimming cut 4 bases from V and 4 bases from J; bases unmatched to any gene: 5. CDR3 length: 14 residues. This sequence originates from a man under 40 who received the YFV17D yellow fever vaccine. Material: PBMCs, obtained 15 days after the yellow fever booster vaccination. The chain joins TRBV29-1 to TRBJ2-1; 9 positions agree with TRBD2. DNA of the CDR3: TGCAGCGTTGTACTGCGGGAGGGATACAATGAGCAGTTCTTC. Its translation: CSVVLREGYNEQFF.